This T cell receptor (beta chain) derives from a study of identical twins. Unique molecular identifiers were in the cDNA, with template-switch universal primer binding. MiXCR, applied by TCRdb to the 5' RACE reads, yields one record per CDR3 protein. The sample contains hundreds of thousands of distinct CDR3 sequences, about 20% of which appear only once. Trimming at V came to 3 bases and at J to 9 bases, leaving 9 bases not matched to a gene. The CDR3 runs 14 residues. The sample holds a few counts of this clonotype. The sample also formed part of further work on T cells expressing NK-cell markers. Per that paper: Just one sequenced donor of eight was HCMV-seronegative, while seven were seropositive. Several experiments added an anti-gamma-delta TCR antibody to sort only alpha-beta TCR T cells. These clonotypes also led the CD3+CD56-NKG2C+ fraction in several donors.

The chain has TRBV12-3 or TRBV12-4 and TRBJ1-1; 8 nucleotides align to TRBD1. Sample: PBMCs. The sequence was collected from a woman under 30 in good health. CDR3 in amino acids: CASSFGLGDRKAFF. CDR3 DNA: TGTGCCAGCAGTTTTGGTCTTGGGGACAGGAAAGCTTTCTTT.